What follows are 5 T cell receptor beta chains derived from one specimen sequenced in a study of PD-1 blockade in classical Hodgkin lymphoma. Each patient's relapse followed autologous stem cell transplantation, and brentuximab vedotin exposure varied. TCRdb keeps only in-frame clones here, not all; method: immunoSEQ multiplex PCR. The repertoire has 53,000 or so clones, over 70% of them found once; the top ten carry roughly 15%. The sequences come from peripheral blood mononuclear cells (PBMCs), collected at baseline. These receptors were collected from a human donor with classical Hodgkin lymphoma.

V and J are TRBV19 and TRBJ1-5; D is undetermined. CDR3 length equals 15 residues. Germline lookup yields CDR1 LNHDA and CDR2 SQIVND (reference sequence). With 5 bases removed from V and 4 bases from J, the gap between germline ends came to 15 bases. The CDR3 sequence is CASSFSDGINQPQHF. CDR3 DNA sequence: TGTGCCAGTAGTTTTTCGGACGGCATAAATCAGCCCCAGCATTTT.

The chain joins TRBV30 to TRBJ2-1, with TRBD2 as a possible D gene (5 bases). There are 17 residues in the CDR3. The V gene lost 6 bases and the J gene lost 0 bases, with 21 bases spanning the gap. In germline, CDR1 is GTSNPN, CDR2 SVGIG (reference sequence). The CDR3 bases are TGTGCCTGCATAGCAAATTCCCGGGATTACTCCTACAATGAGCAGTTCTTC. Protein: CACIANSRDYSYNEQFF.

The chain combines TRBV25-1 with TRBJ1-4, with D possibly matching TRBD1 (5 bases). This CDR3 spans 15 amino acids. Germline loops: CDR1 MGHDK, CDR2 SYGVNS. V was clipped by 0 bases and J by 8 bases, with 13 bases between them. The CDR3 here is CASSEYGGVAEKLFF. In DNA form, the CDR3 reads TGTGCCAGCAGTGAATATGGGGGGGTTGCCGAAAAACTGTTTTTT.

V gene TRBV14 combines with J gene TRBJ2-2; D gene uncertain. The CDR3 spans 13 residues. Trimming stripped 7 bases from V and 1 base from J, with 7 bases between. Germline CDR1 and CDR2: SGHDN and FVKESK. CDR3 sequence: CASNRVNTGELFF. DNA for the CDR3: TGTGCCAGCAATAGGGTGAACACCGGGGAGCTGTTTTTT.

The chain recombines TRBV7-9 with TRBJ1-1; TRBD1 is a possible D gene (5 bases). Trimming took 5 bases from V and 6 from J, leaving 16 bases between them. CDR1 is SEHNR and CDR2 is FQNEAQ in the germline V gene (reference sequence). The CDR3 has 14 amino acids. The CDR3 coding sequence is TGTGCCAGCAGCCTATCTACCAGGGAGGCTGAAGCTTTCTTT. The encoded protein is CASSLSTREAEAFF.